This T cell receptor (beta chain) comes out of a study of blood T cells in healthy people across ages. Overall study results and limits: Aged donors had fewer naive CD4+ cells and lower diversity than long-lived donors.

Regarding this clonotype: Its antigen is currently unknown.

Combining a sample-barcoded 5' primer with a J-beta primer mix, a second PCR ran for about 6 to 12 cycles. Via MiXCR, TCRdb re-called the 5' RACE reads, giving one row per CDR3 protein. Here the sample spans over a million distinct CDR3 sequences, about 40% being singletons. The V end lost 1 base, the J end lost 3 bases, and 10 bases lay between the germline ends. This CDR3 is built from 14 residues. CDR1 and CDR2 from the germline V gene are SGHTA and FQGNSA. Per individual sample, total RNA of at least 5.5 micrograms was extracted. The V and J genes are TRBV7-2 and TRBJ2-7, with D perhaps TRBD1 (6 bases). The TCR originated in a woman between 18 and 30 years old in good health. Source material: blood. The CDR3 loop is CASSLDRAYYEQYF. CDR3 in DNA: TGTGCCAGCAGCTTAGACAGGGCCTACTACGAGCAGTACTTC.